One sample yielded the 23 T cell receptor beta chains listed below, sequenced in a study of blood T cell repertoires in COVID-19. Using immunoSEQ multiplex PCR, the repertoire was profiled, and TCRdb retains in-frame clones only, with some absent. The table shows 320,000 or so clones, with roughly 87% occurring only once. The specimen sequenced was PBMCs or T cells enriched from blood (not recorded which). The receptors stem from a young woman who had recovered from COVID-19.

The V call is TRBV2, the J call TRBJ2-3; unclear D gene. The ends were cut back, 4 bases at V and 13 bases at J, with 12 bases in the middle. The CDR3 is 11 amino acids. The germline gives CDR1 SNHLY, CDR2 FYNNEI. The CDR3 nucleotides are TGTGCCAGCAGTGTCGAGCCTAGGAAGTATTTT. This codes for CASSVEPRKYF.

The chain is built from TRBV5-6 and TRBJ1-1, with 8 bases aligning to TRBD1. V shed 0 bases and J 3 bases; nucleotides not matched to a gene: 10. Germline V gives CDR1 SGHDT, CDR2 YYEEEE. The CDR3 is 17 amino acids. The CDR3 protein is CASSLEGRGLGYTEAFF. In DNA form, the CDR3 reads TGTGCCAGCAGCTTGGAAGGCAGGGGGCTTGGGTACACTGAAGCTTTCTTT.

J is TRBJ1-1 and V is TRBV10-1, with TRBD1 matching 7 bases. With V trimmed by 3 bases and J by 1 base, 2 bases remained unmatched. The CDR3 is 14 residues long. Germline CDR1 is WNHNN and CDR2 is SYGVQD (reference sequence). The CDR3 sequence: CASSEYRGNTEAFF. The CDR3 coding sequence is TGCGCCAGCAGTGAATACAGGGGGAACACTGAAGCTTTCTTT.

This rearrangement joins TRBV28 to TRBJ1-6; 9 bases are shared with TRBD1. Germline trimming cut 5 bases from V and 7 bases from J; bases unmatched to any gene: 9. The CDR3 consists of 16 residues. CDR1 and CDR2 from the germline V gene are MDHEN and SYDVKM. The CDR3: CASSQPDRGWNSPLHF. The CDR3 nucleotides are TGTGCCAGCAGTCAGCCGGACAGGGGATGGAATTCACCCCTCCACTTT. The full variable domain, rest sourced from reference TRBV28 and TRBJ1-6, is DVKVTQSSRYLVKRTGEKVFLECVQDMDHENMFWYRQDPGLGLRLIYFSYDVKMKEKGDIPEGYSVSREKKERFSLILESASTNQTSMYLCASSQPDRGWNSPLHFGNGTRLTVT.

The genes are TRBV27 and TRBJ2-7, with TRBD2 matching over 15 bases. The CDR3 covers 19 residues. With 2 bases clipped from V and 2 bases from J, the junction kept 10 bases outside the gene matches. CDR1 MNHEY and CDR2 SMNVEV come from the germline V gene (reference sequence). Here the CDR3 DNA reads TGTGCCAGCAGTTTAACTTTTGGACTAGCGGGGGGGCTACCCTACGAGCAGTACTTC. It is translated as CASSLTFGLAGGLPYEQYF.

This clone was counted a single time. The chain employs TRBV6-5 and TRBJ1-1; perhaps TRBD1 as D (6 bases). This CDR3 has 11 residues. The V end lost 6 bases, the J end lost 10 bases, and 12 bases lay between the germline ends. Germline-derived CDR1 and CDR2 are MNHEY and SVGAGI. The CDR3, as DNA: TGTGCCAGCAGCCCAGGGGATAGAGCTTTCTTT. Its protein is CASSPGDRAFF.

The rearrangement uses TRBV5-1 and TRBJ2-1, with 8 bases identical to TRBD1. The CDR3 length is 15 residues. The V gene end was trimmed by 0 bases and the J gene end by 6 bases; junction bases not matched to a gene: 5. Germline assignment: CDR1 SGHRS and CDR2 YFSETQ. For the CDR3, the DNA is TGCGCCAGCAGCTTGGGGACAGGGTTTATCAATGAGCAGTTCTTC. Amino acids: CASSLGTGFINEQFF.

V and J are TRBV29-1 and TRBJ1-1, with TRBD1 as a possible D gene (5 bases). Germline V gene sequence: CDR1 SQVTM, CDR2 ANQGSEA. The CDR3 length is 15 residues. V gave up 7 bases and J gave up 5 bases, with 23 bases separating them. The DNA for the CDR3 is TGCAGCGCCCAGGGAGGGGCTTTGTTCAGGACTGAAGCTTTCTTT. Its translation is CSAQGGALFRTEAFF. Using reference TRBV29-1 and TRBJ1-1 for the parts outside the CDR3, the full variable domain is SAVISQKPSRDICQRGTSLTIQCQVDSQVTMMFWYRQQPGQSLTLIATANQGSEATYESGFVIDKFPISRPNLTFSTLTVSNMSPEDSSIYLCSAQGGALFRTEAFFGQGTRLTVV.

V gene TRBV6-2 or TRBV6-3 combines with J gene TRBJ2-7, with a possible D match to TRBD2 (6 bases). Germline values: CDR1 MNHEY, CDR2 SVGEGT. This CDR3 is built from 13 residues. V shed 4 bases and J shed 6 bases, with 13 bases lying between them. Here the CDR3 reads CASSFGGEVEQYF. The CDR3 DNA reads as TGTGCCAGCAGTTTTGGAGGGGAGGTCGAGCAGTACTTC.

The V call is TRBV19, the J call TRBJ2-3; 12 bases fit TRBD2. This CDR3 spans 17 amino acids. The germline V gene encodes CDR1 LNHDA and CDR2 SQIVND (reference sequence). V dropped 9 bases and J dropped 1; count of bases not matched to a gene: 11. The CDR3 sequence: CASSETSGGWGTDTQYF. In DNA, the CDR3 is TGTGCCAGCTCCGAGACTAGCGGGGGATGGGGCACAGATACGCAGTATTTT.

V gene TRBV6-1 combines with J gene TRBJ2-2; D may be TRBD1 (5 bases). Germline lookup yields CDR1 MNHNS and CDR2 SASEGT. This CDR3 spans 15 amino acids. V lost 2 bases to trimming and J lost 5 bases, with 12 bases between them. This chain's CDR3 is CASSEYRGGTGELFF. The CDR3 DNA reads as TGTGCCAGCAGTGAATATAGGGGTGGGACCGGGGAGCTGTTTTTT.

This CDR3 reads CASSSAGASTDTQYF. The CDR3 DNA follows: TGTGCCAGTAGCTCAGCGGGGGCAAGCACAGATACGCAGTATTTT. The V and J genes are TRBV19 and TRBJ2-3; 8 positions match TRBD2. Germline assignment: CDR1 LNHDA and CDR2 SQIVND (reference sequence). This CDR3 has 15 residues. J was trimmed by 0 bases and V by 6 bases; bases with no gene match: 5.

The rearrangement uses TRBV5-1 and TRBJ2-7, with 10 bases identical to TRBD1. J gave up 4 bases and V 4 bases, and 8 bases lay outside the gene matches. Germline lookup yields CDR1 SGHRS and CDR2 YFSETQ. The CDR3 is 15 residues long. The CDR3 region is CASSPNRDRGYEQYF. Written as DNA, the CDR3 is TGCGCCAGCAGCCCGAATAGGGACAGGGGTTACGAGCAGTACTTC. The whole variable domain, filled in from reference TRBV5-1 and TRBJ2-7, reads KAGVTQTPRYLIKTRGQQVTLSCSPISGHRSVSWYQQTPGQGLQFLFEYFSETQRNKGNFPGRFSGRQFSNSRSEMNVSTLELGDSALYLCASSPNRDRGYEQYFGPGTRLTVT.

J is TRBJ2-7 and V is TRBV24-1; D perhaps matches TRBD2 (6 bases). Trimming removed 3 bases at V and 9 bases at J, with 17 bases between. Per germline, CDR1 KGHDR and CDR2 SFDVKD. This CDR3 is 14 amino acids long. The DNA of the CDR3 is TGTGCCACCAGTGATCCGGGGATGGGGCGGGGGCAGTACTTC. Amino acids: CATSDPGMGRGQYF.

The CDR3 is CASSHRDTQTYEQYF. CDR3 bases: TGTGCCAGCAGCCACCGGGACACTCAAACCTACGAGCAGTACTTC. The genes are TRBV7-2 and TRBJ2-7, with D possibly TRBD1 on 6 matching bases. The CDR3 covers 15 residues. Trimming removed 5 bases from V and 2 bases from J, with 16 bases in between. CDR1 is SGHTA and CDR2 is FQGNSA in the germline V gene.

This clone was seen more than once but under ten times. The chain has TRBV13 and TRBJ2-2; a possible D gene is TRBD1 (5 bases). This CDR3 is built from 16 residues. V lost 0 bases to trimming and J lost 8 bases, with 16 bases between them. CDR1 is PRHDT and CDR2 is FYEKMQ in the germline V gene (reference sequence). The CDR3 sequence is CASSLGARGMLGELFF. DNA of the CDR3: TGTGCCAGCAGCTTAGGCGCAAGGGGTATGCTGGGGGAGCTGTTTTTT.

The chain recombines TRBV30 with TRBJ1-2; 8 nucleotides match TRBD1. Germline CDR1 and CDR2: GTSNPN and SVGIG (reference sequence). This CDR3 has 13 residues. The junction had 9 bases not matched to a gene; V was cut back by 5 bases and J by 7 bases. Here the CDR3 DNA reads TGTGCCTGGGGGGCCGGGACAGGTACTGGCTACACCTTC. It codes for CAWGAGTGTGYTF.

The rearrangement uses TRBV4-1 and TRBJ1-5; unclear D gene. V was clipped by 0 bases and J by 9 bases, with 6 bases between them. Germline CDR1 and CDR2: MGHRA and YSYEKL. The CDR3 covers 12 residues. The CDR3 is CASSQEAGPQHF. The CDR3 coding sequence is TGCGCCAGCAGCCAAGAGGCAGGGCCCCAGCATTTT.

The chain joins TRBV28 to TRBJ2-2; the match to TRBD2 covers 8 bases. J lost 2 bases, V lost 2 bases, and 10 bases had no gene match. Germline V CDR1 and CDR2: MDHEN, SYDVKM. This CDR3 comprises 18 residues. CDR3 in amino acids: CASSLPTGGGLNTGELFF. The CDR3 DNA sequence: TGTGCCAGCAGTTTACCCACGGGCGGGGGGCTTAACACCGGGGAGCTGTTTTTT.

This chain links TRBV11-3 with TRBJ1-3; D is uncertain. Per the germline V gene, CDR1 is SGHNT and CDR2 is YENEEA. CDR3 size: 15 residues. The ends were cut back, 5 bases at V and 4 bases at J, with 15 bases in the middle. CDR3 sequence (DNA): TGTGCCAGCAGCGAGCGTGGAGGGTCCGGAAACACCATATATTTT. Protein: CASSERGGSGNTIYF.

The genes are TRBV28 and TRBJ2-7, with D possibly being TRBD2 (7 bases). Trimming shortened V by 6 bases and J by 4 bases, and 16 bases separated the two germline ends. Looked up from germline, CDR1 is MDHEN and CDR2 is SYDVKM. The CDR3 covers 14 residues. The CDR3 protein is CASSPIGGLYEQYF. The DNA of the CDR3 is TGTGCCAGCAGCCCCATCGGGGGGCTTTACGAGCAGTACTTC.

This clone was seen only a few times. The genes are TRBV5-4 and TRBJ2-7; maybe TRBD1 (6 bases). The CDR3 contains 14 residues. The V gene's germline CDR1 is SGHNT and CDR2 YYREEE (reference sequence). Between the trimmed V and J ends, which lost 4 bases and 3 bases, there was a span of 14 bases. CDR3 sequence: CASSIGQRNYEQYF. CDR3 bases: TGTGCCAGCAGCATAGGACAGCGGAACTACGAGCAGTACTTC.

This clone appeared a single time. The chain is built from TRBV6-6 and TRBJ1-2, with 7 bases aligning to TRBD1. V trimming: 7 bases; J trimming: 5 bases; junction bases outside the gene matches: 4. Germline values: CDR1 MNHNY, CDR2 SVGAGI (reference sequence). The CDR3 is 12 amino acids. The CDR3 reads CASIATGYGYTF. CDR3 bases: TGTGCCAGCATCGCGACAGGGTATGGCTACACCTTC.